This T cell receptor (beta chain) emerged from a study of response to subunit inactivated influenza vaccine. TCRdb re-analysed the RT-PCR reads in MiXCR, keeping a single row per CDR3 protein. The table includes around 470,000 distinct CDR3 sequences, less than 7.5% detected once. This clonotype was seen many times. Its antigen is still unknown. The CDR3 totals 17 residues. Germline values: CDR1 SNHLY, CDR2 FYNNEI. Trimming stripped 7 bases from V and 1 base from J, with 22 bases between. Study-level points and caveats: Authors suggested few new T cells are recruited by each seasonal influenza vaccination.

The chain carries TRBV2 and TRBJ1-1, with D tentatively TRBD1 (6 bases). The receptor's source is a man aged 45-69 years who received an inactivated influenza vaccine. Sample: PBMCs from blood, taken roughly 24 months after vaccination. The CDR3: CASIQGVLPPTNTEAFF. The CDR3 DNA reads as TGTGCCAGCATACAGGGTGTTCTTCCCCCCACGAACACTGAAGCTTTCTTT.